Each of the 25 T cell receptor beta chains below was sequenced from the same sample in a study of OX40 agonist ivuxolimab in advanced cancers. The protocol was immunoSEQ multiplex PCR, while the TCRdb copy is restricted to in-frame clones and leaves out a portion. The repertoire includes some 50,000 clones, approximately 84% of them detected once, and roughly 15% sits in the top ten. The source material was CD4+ or CD8+ T cells sorted from blood, sampled in a trial of the OX40 agonist ivuxolimab. These receptors originate from an adult with an advanced solid tumor such as melanoma, head and neck, liver or kidney cancer.

The CDR3 coding sequence is TGTGCCAGCAGTTTAGTCGGACACGGCAATCAGCCCCAGCATTTT. Translation gives CASSLVGHGNQPQHF. The chain combines TRBV28 with TRBJ1-5, with a possible D match to TRBD1 (5 bases). Trimming removed 2 bases at V and 2 bases at J, with 10 bases between. The CDR3 totals 15 residues. The germline V gene encodes CDR1 MDHEN and CDR2 SYDVKM.

The chain joins TRBV19 to TRBJ2-2; possibly TRBD1 or TRBD2 for D (5 bases each). Trimming took off 7 bases at V and 4 bases at J, with 13 bases between the two ends. Per germline, CDR1 LNHDA and CDR2 SQIVND (reference sequence). This CDR3 has 14 residues. The DNA of the CDR3 is TGTGCCAGTAAGGGACGGCAGGGCACCGGGGAGCTGTTTTTT. Translation gives CASKGRQGTGELFF.

The rearrangement joins TRBV28 to TRBJ1-2; the D is unclear. The germline V gene has CDR1 MDHEN and CDR2 SYDVKM. This CDR3 is 15 amino acids long. The V gene lost 6 bases and the J gene lost 0 bases, with 14 bases spanning the gap. CDR3 sequence reads: CASRTKGEANYGYTF. For the CDR3, the DNA is TGTGCCAGCAGGACAAAGGGCGAAGCTAACTATGGCTACACCTTC.

The CDR3, as DNA: TGTGCCACCAGCAGCCGAGGGGGATTAGAGACCCAGTACTTC. Residues: CATSSRGGLETQYF. This chain uses TRBV15 with TRBJ2-5; D is perhaps TRBD1 (6 bases). The CDR3 extends over 14 amino acids. CDR1 LNHNV and CDR2 YYDKDF come from the germline V gene (reference sequence). V lost 3 bases to trimming and J lost 4 bases, with 12 bases between them.

The chain uses TRBV11-2 and TRBJ2-7, with TRBD2 identical over 11 bases. The CDR3 has 15 amino acids. Germline V gene sequence: CDR1 SGHAT, CDR2 FQNNGV. The trim removed 4 bases at V and 0 bases at J, leaving 2 bases unmatched. Here the CDR3 reads CASSYTSGSSYEQYF. The CDR3 nucleotides read TGTGCCAGCAGCTACACTAGCGGGAGCTCCTACGAGCAGTACTTC.

The chain links TRBV30 to TRBJ2-4; D may match TRBD1 or TRBD2 (6 bases each). The CDR3 has 18 residues. From germline, CDR1 is GTSNPN and CDR2 SVGIG (reference sequence). Trimming left V 0 bases short and J 3 bases short, with 21 bases between. CDR3 residues: CAWSVSLGRGLSKNIQYF. The CDR3 nucleotides read TGTGCCTGGAGTGTCTCTCTAGGTCGGGGGCTGAGCAAAAACATTCAGTACTTC.

This clone showed up just a few times. The J gene is TRBJ2-2, the V gene TRBV5-1, with TRBD1 as a possible D gene (7 bases). With 5 bases removed from V and 6 bases from J, the gap between germline ends came to 20 bases. The germline gives CDR1 SGHRS, CDR2 YFSETQ. This CDR3 contains 16 residues. The CDR3 protein is CASRGGGAGWSGELFF. In nucleotides, the CDR3 is TGCGCCAGCAGAGGAGGGGGCGCGGGTTGGTCCGGGGAGCTGTTTTTT.

The J gene is TRBJ1-5, the V gene TRBV15, with D possibly TRBD1 on 5 matching bases. CDR1 and CDR2 from the germline V gene are LNHNV and YYDKDF (reference sequence). The CDR3 consists of 18 residues. V was clipped by 4 bases and J by 4 bases, with 23 bases between them. The CDR3 coding sequence is TGTGCCACCAGCAACATACCGGGACTTAGGGGCCCAAATCAGCCCCAGCATTTT. Its protein is CATSNIPGLRGPNQPQHF.

The V gene is TRBV28, the J gene TRBJ2-5; 9 bases line up with TRBD1. Trimming took 2 bases from V and 3 from J; bases not matched to a gene: 7. CDR1 MDHEN and CDR2 SYDVKM come from the germline V gene. The CDR3 extends over 16 amino acids. The CDR3 nucleotides are TGTGCCAGCAGTTTAACCGGACAGGGGTCAAAAGAGACCCAGTACTTC. Translating it yields CASSLTGQGSKETQYF.

This chain connects TRBV27 to TRBJ2-1, with D uncertain. Per germline, CDR1 MNHEY and CDR2 SMNVEV (reference sequence). V was cut by 6 bases and J by 4 bases, with 10 bases left in between. The CDR3 runs to 13 residues. Written as DNA, the CDR3 is TGTGCCAGCAGCGTATGGGGATACAATGAGCAGTTCTTC. Amino acids: CASSVWGYNEQFF.

The rearrangement uses TRBV7-3 and TRBJ2-1; tentative D call: TRBD1 (5 bases). The CDR3 extends over 16 amino acids. Germline CDR1 is SGHTA and CDR2 is FQGTGA. V lost 2 bases and J 0 bases, leaving 11 bases between the germline ends. The CDR3 DNA reads TGTGCCAGCAGCTTAGGAGCGACAGACTCCTACAATGAGCAGTTCTTC. It is translated as CASSLGATDSYNEQFF. The whole variable domain, filled in from reference TRBV7-3 and TRBJ2-1, reads GAGVSQTPSNKVTEKGKYVELRCDPISGHTALYWYRQSLGQGPEFLIYFQGTGAADDSGLPNDRFFAVRPEGSVSTLKIQRTERGDSAVYLCASSLGATDSYNEQFFGPGTRLTVL.

The rearrangement uses TRBV19 and TRBJ2-5; 8 nucleotides agree with TRBD1. The DNA end is more similar to TRBJ2-7, so the J call may be wrong. CDR1 and CDR2 (germline): LNHDA, SQIVND (reference sequence). The CDR3 contains 14 residues. In nucleotides, the CDR3 is TGTGCCAGTAGTATTGAGACAGGGGCCCGCGAGCAGTACTTC. Its translation is CASSIETGAREQYF.

The CDR3 here is CASSPLPGEETQYF. The DNA for the CDR3 is TGTGCCAGCAGCCCACTCCCCGGGGAGGAGACCCAGTACTTC. J is TRBJ2-5 and V is TRBV7-6, with D maybe TRBD2 (5 bases). Trimming left V 5 bases short and J 5 bases short, with 15 bases between. The germline gives CDR1 SGHVS, CDR2 FNYEAQ. This CDR3 is 14 amino acids long.

The gene calls are TRBV6-5 and TRBJ2-1; D not resolved. This CDR3 is built from 16 residues. CDR1 is MNHEY and CDR2 is SVGAGI in the germline V gene. Between the trimmed V and J ends, which lost 0 bases and 7 bases, there was a span of 16 bases. This chain's CDR3 is CASSYSRIFGVNEQFF. The CDR3 nucleotides read TGTGCCAGCAGTTACTCGAGGATTTTTGGTGTAAATGAGCAGTTCTTC.

CDR3 nucleotides: TGTGCCAGCACCTCGGGCAGCCCTAATGAAAAACTGTTTTTT. Protein product: CASTSGSPNEKLFF. The genes are TRBV6-5 and TRBJ1-4; no reliable D call. The CDR3 totals 14 residues. Trimming left V 7 bases short and J 3 bases short, with 12 bases between. Germline V lookup: CDR1 MNHEY, CDR2 SVGAGI.

This chain joins TRBV7-2 and TRBJ2-1, with 9 bases fitting TRBD1. The CDR3 sequence is 15 residues long. Germline CDR1 and CDR2: SGHTA and FQGNSA. The V gene end was trimmed by 5 bases and the J gene end by 4 bases; junction bases not matched to a gene: 6. The CDR3 here is CASSRRDRVYNEQFF. The CDR3 DNA sequence: TGTGCCAGCAGCCGCCGGGACAGGGTATACAATGAGCAGTTCTTC.

The chain joins TRBV20-1 to TRBJ1-2; D is ambiguous. The germline CDR1 and CDR2 sequences are DFQATT and SNEGSKA (reference sequence). The CDR3 spans 11 residues. The ends were cut back, 0 bases at V and 8 bases at J, with 7 bases in the middle. In DNA, the CDR3 is TGCAGTGCTAGAGATTTACGGGGCTACACCTTC. Encoded protein: CSARDLRGYTF.

This chain links TRBV6-5 with TRBJ2-7, with 7 positions matching TRBD2. Unmatched junction bases numbered 8, after V lost 6 bases and J lost 0 bases. CDR1 is MNHEY and CDR2 is SVGAGI in the germline V gene. The CDR3 loop spans 15 amino acids. In DNA, the CDR3 is TGTGCCAGCAGCTCCACTAGCGTCAACTCCTACGAGCAGTACTTC. Translated: CASSSTSVNSYEQYF.

The rearrangement joins TRBV18 to TRBJ2-1; weak D call: TRBD1 (5 bases). Per germline, CDR1 KGHSH and CDR2 LQKENI. The CDR3 sequence is 18 residues long. V was cut by 3 bases and J by 1 base, with 19 bases left in between. The CDR3 nucleotides read TGTGCCAGCTCACCCTCCGTAGGGGCCGGAGATTCCTACAATGAGCAGTTCTTC. Encoded protein: CASSPSVGAGDSYNEQFF. The full variable domain, rest sourced from reference TRBV18 and TRBJ2-1, is NAGVMQNPRHLVRRRGQEARLRCSPMKGHSHVYWYRQLPEEGLKFMVYLQKENIIDESGMPKERFSAEFPKEGPSILRIQQVVRGDSAAYFCASSPSVGAGDSYNEQFFGPGTRLTVL.

The rearrangement links TRBV28 to TRBJ2-1, with 8 bases aligning to TRBD1. The V gene end was trimmed by 10 bases and the J gene end by 9 bases; junction bases not matched to a gene: 14. CDR1 MDHEN and CDR2 SYDVKM come from the germline V gene. The CDR3 consists of 14 residues. CDR3 DNA sequence: TGTGCCATCCAGGAAAGCAGGGGGCACATTGAGCAGTTCTTC. Translation: CAIQESRGHIEQFF. Using reference TRBV28 and TRBJ2-1 for the parts outside the CDR3, the full variable domain is DVKVTQSSRYLVKRTGEKVFLECVQDMDHENMFWYRQDPGLGLRLIYFSYDVKMKEKGDIPEGYSVSREKKERFSLILESASTNQTSMYLCAIQESRGHIEQFFGPGTRLTVL.

The J gene is TRBJ1-2, the V gene TRBV6-5; D not certain. V lost 5 bases to trimming and J lost 7 bases, with 14 bases between them. Germline CDR1 reads MNHEY; CDR2 reads SVGAGI. The CDR3 consists of 13 residues. This CDR3 reads CASSPGLRAGYTF. The CDR3 region has the DNA TGTGCCAGCAGTCCGGGCCTCCGGGCTGGCTACACCTTC.

The chain links TRBV7-8 to TRBJ2-7; D ambiguous. The CDR3 spans 11 residues. V was pared by 0 bases and J by 7 bases, with 4 bases between. Per germline, CDR1 SGHVS and CDR2 FQNEAQ. In DNA form, the CDR3 reads TGTGCCAGCAGCTTAGCGCTTGAGCAGTACTTC. Translation gives CASSLALEQYF.

CDR3 sequence: CASKRTGRASRGYTF. Written as DNA, the CDR3 is TGTGCCAGTAAGAGGACAGGGAGGGCTAGTCGTGGCTACACCTTC. The chain has TRBV19 and TRBJ1-2, with 8 nucleotides matching TRBD1. There are 15 residues in the CDR3. Germline lookup yields CDR1 LNHDA and CDR2 SQIVND (reference sequence). The junction had 14 bases not matched to a gene; V was cut back by 7 bases and J by 7 bases.

V usage is TRBV11-2 and J usage is TRBJ2-1; 9 nucleotides line up with TRBD2. V dropped 4 bases and J dropped 1; count of bases not matched to a gene: 11. This CDR3 has 18 residues. CDR1 and CDR2 (germline): SGHAT, FQNNGV. The CDR3 sequence: CASSSTGSGSGSYNEQFF. DNA for the CDR3: TGTGCCAGCAGCTCCACGGGTAGCGGGAGTGGGTCCTACAATGAGCAGTTCTTC.

The chain carries TRBV28 and TRBJ1-5; TRBD1 might be the D (5 bases). Trimming removed 2 bases at V and 5 bases at J, with 13 bases between. Germline CDR1 MDHEN, CDR2 SYDVKM. The CDR3 runs to 15 residues. The CDR3 region is CASSLPPGWDQPQHF. In DNA form, the CDR3 reads TGTGCCAGCAGTTTACCTCCAGGGTGGGATCAGCCCCAGCATTTT.